This T cell receptor (beta chain) is drawn from a study of OX40 agonist ivuxolimab in advanced cancers. Generated by immunoSEQ multiplex PCR, the TCRdb table keeps only in-frame clones and is missing some. Of about 100,000 clones in the sample, over 75% were seen once. The CDR3 loop spans 14 amino acids. Germline lookup yields CDR1 MNHNS and CDR2 SASEGT. J lost 3 bases, V lost 8 bases, and 9 bases had no gene match. This chain links TRBV6-1 with TRBJ1-1, with 7 positions matching TRBD1. The clonotype comes from an adult with an advanced solid tumor such as melanoma, head and neck, liver or kidney cancer. Sequencing used CD4+ or CD8+ T cells sorted from blood, obtained in a trial of the OX40 agonist ivuxolimab. The CDR3: CASSEGGGHTEAFF. The CDR3 DNA reads TGTGCCAGCTCCGAGGGAGGGGGCCACACTGAAGCTTTCTTT.